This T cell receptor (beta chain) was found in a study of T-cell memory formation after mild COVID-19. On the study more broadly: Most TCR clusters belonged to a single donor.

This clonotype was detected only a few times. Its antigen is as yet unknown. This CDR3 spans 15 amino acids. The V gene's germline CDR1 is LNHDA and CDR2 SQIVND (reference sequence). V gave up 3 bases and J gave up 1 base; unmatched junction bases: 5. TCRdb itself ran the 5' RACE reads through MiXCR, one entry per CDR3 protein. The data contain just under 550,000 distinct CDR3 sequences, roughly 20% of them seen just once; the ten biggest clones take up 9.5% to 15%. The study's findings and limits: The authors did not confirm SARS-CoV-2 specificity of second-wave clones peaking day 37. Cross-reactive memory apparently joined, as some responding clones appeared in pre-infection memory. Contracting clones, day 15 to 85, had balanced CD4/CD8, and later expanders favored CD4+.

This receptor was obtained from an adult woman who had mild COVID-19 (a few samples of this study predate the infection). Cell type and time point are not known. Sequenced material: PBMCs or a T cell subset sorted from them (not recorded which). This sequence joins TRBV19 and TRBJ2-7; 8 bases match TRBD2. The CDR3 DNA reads TGTGCCAGTAGTATTCGACTAGCGCGATCCTACGAGCAGTACTTC. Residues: CASSIRLARSYEQYF. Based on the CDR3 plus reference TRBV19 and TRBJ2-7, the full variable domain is DGGITQSPKYLFRKEGQNVTLSCEQNLNHDAMYWYRQDPGQGLRLIYYSQIVNDFQKGDIAEGYSVSREKKESFPLTVTSAQKNPTAFYLCASSIRLARSYEQYFGPGTRLTVT.